The sequence of this T cell receptor (beta chain) was determined in a study of technical replicates of blood from a few donors. The V segment lost 2 bases and the J segment 8 bases; nucleotides outside the gene matches: 5. Germline lookup yields CDR1 SGHAT and CDR2 FQNNGV. CDR3 size: 15 residues. Generated by immunoSEQ multiplex PCR, the TCRdb table keeps only in-frame clones and is missing some. Among around 100,000 clones listed, approximately 95% were seen once. The TCR comes from a human donor in good health. The rearrangement links TRBV11-2 to TRBJ1-4; the match to TRBD1 covers 10 bases. The sequencing input was T cells isolated from PBMCs. CDR3 region: CASSLRGQGLEKLFF. CDR3 DNA: TGTGCCAGCAGCTTAAGGGGACAGGGGTTGGAAAAACTGTTTTTT.